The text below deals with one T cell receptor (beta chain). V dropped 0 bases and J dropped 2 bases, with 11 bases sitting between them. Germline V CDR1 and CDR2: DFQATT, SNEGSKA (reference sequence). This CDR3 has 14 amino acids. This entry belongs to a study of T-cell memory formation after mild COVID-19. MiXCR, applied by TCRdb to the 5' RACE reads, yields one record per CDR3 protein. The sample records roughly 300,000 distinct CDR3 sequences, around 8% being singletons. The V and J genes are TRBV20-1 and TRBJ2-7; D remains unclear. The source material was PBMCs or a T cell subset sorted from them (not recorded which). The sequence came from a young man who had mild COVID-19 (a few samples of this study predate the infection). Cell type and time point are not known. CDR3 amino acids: CSARDSVRPYEQYF. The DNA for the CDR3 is TGCAGTGCTAGAGATTCAGTAAGGCCCTACGAGCAGTACTTC.